This T cell receptor beta chain is from a study of spatial heterogeneity in lung cancer. At the level of the study: Combinations of a unique TCR and a UMI were tallied in raw reads, and on average each appeared more than ten times. General study results and limits: Circulating ubiquitous expanded tumor TCRs were observed more frequently at resection than at follow-up.

This clonotype was observed at least ten times. No antigen is known for it. Because the library targeted alpha chains, this beta chain is an off-target read whose size means little. All TCR cDNA molecules were individually tagged with a unique molecular identifier. TCRdb called the 5' RACE reads again in MiXCR, with one record for every CDR3 protein. Of more than 5,500 distinct CDR3 sequences in the sample, approximately 6.8% were seen once. Specified time point: sample taken at primary tumor resection. Unsorted whole RNA from tumor, nontumor lung or frozen PBMC underwent sequencing. CDR3 length equals 14 residues. V dropped 5 bases and J dropped 1 base, with 8 bases sitting between them. The germline V gene has CDR1 SGHTA and CDR2 FQGNSA.

The chain employs TRBV7-2 and TRBJ2-2; no clear D. This receptor was obtained from a male donor with early-stage non-small cell lung cancer. Sequenced material: PBMCs, taken at surgery. CDR3 in DNA: TGTGCCAGCAGCCTCGACGGGAACACCGGGGAGCTGTTTTTT. Translated, it gives CASSLDGNTGELFF.